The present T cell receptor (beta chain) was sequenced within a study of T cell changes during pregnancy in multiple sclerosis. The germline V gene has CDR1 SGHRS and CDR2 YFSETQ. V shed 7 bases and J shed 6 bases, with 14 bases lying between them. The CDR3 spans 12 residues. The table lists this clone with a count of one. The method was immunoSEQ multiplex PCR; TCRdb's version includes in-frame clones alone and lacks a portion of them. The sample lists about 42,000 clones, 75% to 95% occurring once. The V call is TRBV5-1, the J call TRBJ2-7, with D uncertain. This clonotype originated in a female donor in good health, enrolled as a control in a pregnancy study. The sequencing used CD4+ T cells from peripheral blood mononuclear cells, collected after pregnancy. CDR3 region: CASGTEHGEQYF. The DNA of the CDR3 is TGCGCCAGCGGCACAGAACACGGCGAGCAGTACTTC.